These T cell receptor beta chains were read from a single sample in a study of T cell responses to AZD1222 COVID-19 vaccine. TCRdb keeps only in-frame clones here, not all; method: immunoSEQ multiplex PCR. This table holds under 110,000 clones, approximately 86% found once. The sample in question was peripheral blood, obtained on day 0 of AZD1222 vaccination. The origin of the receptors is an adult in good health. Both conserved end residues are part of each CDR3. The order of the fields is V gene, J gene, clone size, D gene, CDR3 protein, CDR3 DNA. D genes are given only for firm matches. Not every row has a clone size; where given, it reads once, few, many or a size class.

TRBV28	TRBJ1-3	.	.	CASRGGSLRDTIYF	TGTGCCAGCAGAGGGGGGTCGCTAAGGGACACCATATATTTT
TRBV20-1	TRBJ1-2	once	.	CSARPSPGYTF	TGCAGTGCTAGACCCAGTCCTGGCTACACCTTC
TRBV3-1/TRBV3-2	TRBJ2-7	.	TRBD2	CASSHLGGRNYEQYF	TGTGCCAGCAGCCATCTGGGCGGGAGGAACTACGAGCAGTACTTC
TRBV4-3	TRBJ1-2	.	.	CASSPSTLGGGRPGWGYTF	TGCGCCAGCAGCCCATCAACACTGGGCGGGGGCAGGCCGGGTTGGGGCTACACCTTC
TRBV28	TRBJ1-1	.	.	CASSLGVAEAFF	TGTGCCAGCAGTTTGGGGGTTGCCGAAGCTTTCTTT
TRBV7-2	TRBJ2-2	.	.	CASSPLVGTGELFF	TGTGCCAGCAGCCCGCTGGTCGGCACCGGGGAGCTGTTTTTT
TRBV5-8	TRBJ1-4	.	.	CASSLRGPTDEKLFF	TGTGCCAGCAGCTTGAGGGGACCGACGGATGAAAAACTGTTTTTT
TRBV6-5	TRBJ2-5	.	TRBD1	CASSRQGAETQYF	TGTGCCAGCAGTCGGCAGGGGGCGGAGACCCAGTACTTC
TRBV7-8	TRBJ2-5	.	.	CASSLLSPAPSTQYF	TGTGCCAGCAGCTTATTGTCCCCGGCCCCGTCGACCCAGTACTTC
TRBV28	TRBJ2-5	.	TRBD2	CASSLLAGGETQYF	TGTGCCAGCAGTTTACTAGCGGGAGGCGAGACCCAGTACTTC
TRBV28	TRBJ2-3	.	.	CASLSTDTQYF	TGTGCCAGCCTCTCCACAGATACGCAGTATTTT
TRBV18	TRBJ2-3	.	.	CASSPGVTDTQYF	TGTGCCAGCTCACCAGGGGTCACAGATACGCAGTATTTT
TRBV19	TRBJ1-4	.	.	CASNRGPGATNEKLFF	TGTGCCAGTAATAGGGGACCAGGCGCAACTAATGAAAAACTGTTTTTT
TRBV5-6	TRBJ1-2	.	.	CASRKWENYGYTF	TGTGCCAGCAGGAAGTGGGAGAACTATGGCTACACCTTC
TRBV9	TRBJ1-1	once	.	CASSARDKNTEAFF	TGTGCCAGCAGCGCCCGGGACAAGAACACTGAAGCTTTCTTT
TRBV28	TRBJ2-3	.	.	CASSSTGTDTQYF	TGTGCCAGCAGTTCCACAGGGACAGATACGCAGTATTTT
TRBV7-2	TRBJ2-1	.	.	CASSLVWGSYNEQFF	TGTGCCAGCAGCTTAGTGTGGGGTTCCTACAATGAGCAGTTCTTC
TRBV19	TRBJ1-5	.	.	CASSSRDINQPQHF	TGTGCCAGTAGTTCCCGGGACATCAATCAGCCCCAGCATTTT
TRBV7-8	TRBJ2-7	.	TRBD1	CASSLSGDRAYEQYF	TGTGCCAGCAGCTTATCAGGGGACAGGGCGTACGAGCAGTACTTC
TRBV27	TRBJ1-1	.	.	CASSFLQGSTEAFF	TGTGCCAGCAGTTTTCTCCAGGGAAGCACTGAAGCTTTCTTT
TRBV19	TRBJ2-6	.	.	CASSISHSGANVLTF	TGTGCCAGTAGTATAAGCCACTCTGGGGCCAACGTCCTGACTTTC
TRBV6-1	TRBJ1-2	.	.	CASSDQGDYGYTF	TGTGCCAGCAGTGACCAGGGTGACTATGGCTACACCTTC
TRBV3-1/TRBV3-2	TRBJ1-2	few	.	CASSLMANYGYTF	TGTGCCAGCAGCCTCATGGCTAACTATGGCTACACCTTC
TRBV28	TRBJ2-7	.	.	CASRQTRDGSYF	TGTGCCAGCAGACAGACGCGGGACGGATCGTACTTC
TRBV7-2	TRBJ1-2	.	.	CASSPLSNYGYTF	TGTGCCAGCAGCCCTCTAAGCAACTATGGCTACACCTTC
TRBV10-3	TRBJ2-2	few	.	CAIAETENGGELFF	TGTGCCATCGCCGAGACGGAGAACGGCGGGGAGCTGTTTTTT
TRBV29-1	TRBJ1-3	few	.	CSVHGDRSNGNTIYF	TGCAGCGTGCACGGAGACAGAAGCAATGGAAACACCATATATTTT
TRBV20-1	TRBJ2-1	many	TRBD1	CSASSRQGAGEQFF	TGCAGTGCTAGTAGTCGACAGGGGGCGGGTGAGCAGTTCTTC
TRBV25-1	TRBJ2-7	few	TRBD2	CASSAAGLAGAGQYF	TGTGCCAGCAGTGCAGCGGGACTAGCGGGAGCTGGGCAGTACTTC
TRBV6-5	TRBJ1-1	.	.	CASRWGINTEAFF	TGTGCCAGCAGGTGGGGGATAAACACTGAAGCTTTCTTT
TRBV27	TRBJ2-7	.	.	CASRGTYYEQYF	TGTGCCAGCAGGGGGACTTACTACGAGCAGTACTTC
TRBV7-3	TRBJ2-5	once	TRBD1	CASSFTGAVLETQYF	TGTGCCAGCAGCTTTACAGGGGCCGTGCTGGAGACCCAGTACTTC
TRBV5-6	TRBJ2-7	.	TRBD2	CASSLISSSGGYEQYF	TGTGCCAGCAGCTTGATCAGTTCTAGCGGGGGTTACGAGCAGTACTTC
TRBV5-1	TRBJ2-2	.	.	CASSPEDLGGRQWMELFF	TGCGCCAGCAGCCCCGAGGACCTCGGGGGGCGGCAATGGATGGAGCTGTTTTTT
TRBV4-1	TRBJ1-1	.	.	CASSQRAVNTEAFF	TGCGCCAGCAGCCAAAGAGCCGTGAACACTGAAGCTTTCTTT